This is a list of T cell receptor beta chains from one sample in a study of blood T cell repertoires in COVID-19. TCRdb's copy holds only in-frame clones and misses some; the assay was immunoSEQ multiplex PCR. The sample includes 100,000 to 150,000 clones, about 88% of them seen just once. Input material: peripheral blood. These receptor sequences come from an elderly woman with acute or convalescent COVID-19. The CDR3 runs from the conserved cysteine through the conserved F or W. A D gene is named only where the DNA matches it firmly. Clone size is stated in some rows and not others, as once, few, many or a class when expanded.

cdr3_nt cdr3_aa clone_size d_call j_call v_call
TGTGCCAGCAGTCTGGCGGGGGGAAACAATGAGCAGTTCTTC CASSLAGGNNEQFF . TRBD2 TRBJ2-1 TRBV6-5
TGCGCCAGCAGCCAAGGACAGACGAACACTGAAGCTTTCTTT CASSQGQTNTEAFF once . TRBJ1-1 TRBV4-1
TGTGCCAGCAGCCCTTTACAGGGAGGGGACACAGATACGCAGTATTTT CASSPLQGGDTDTQYF . . TRBJ2-3 TRBV7-9
TGTGCCAGTGAGGAGGGGGCAACTCTCTCTGGAAACACCATATATTTT CASEEGATLSGNTIYF . TRBD1 TRBJ1-3 TRBV28
TGTGCCAGCAGCTTAGGCCCGGGCTACGAGCAGTACTTC CASSLGPGYEQYF . . TRBJ2-7 TRBV7-3
TGCGCCAGCAGCTTGGCCCAGAACTATGGCTACACCTTC CASSLAQNYGYTF . . TRBJ1-2 TRBV5-1
TGTGCCAGCAGTCCCCTCCGACAGAACTATGGCTACACCTTC CASSPLRQNYGYTF . . TRBJ1-2 TRBV27
TGTGCCATCAGTGAGTCGACAGGGGTGAACGAAAAACTGTTTTTT CAISESTGVNEKLFF . TRBD1 TRBJ1-4 TRBV10-3
TGCGCCAGCAGCCAGGGACAGGGTAATTCCGGGGAGCTGTTTTTT CASSQGQGNSGELFF once TRBD1 TRBJ2-2 TRBV5-1
TGTGCCATCAGTGAGGACTACAGGGGGCCTGGAAACACCATATATTTT CAISEDYRGPGNTIYF . TRBD1 TRBJ1-3 TRBV10-3
TGTGCCACCAGCAGAGATCCAGGGTTCAATGAGCAGTTCTTC CATSRDPGFNEQFF . . TRBJ2-1 TRBV15
TGTGCCAGCAACAGGGGGCGCCACTATGGCTACACCTTC CASNRGRHYGYTF . TRBD1 TRBJ1-2 TRBV28
TGCGCCAGCAGCCAGACAGGTCACCGCCTTCCCTACGAGCAGTACTTC CASSQTGHRLPYEQYF . . TRBJ2-7 TRBV23-1